These T cell receptor beta chains were read from a single sample in a study of T cell responses to AZD1222 COVID-19 vaccine. The repertoire was sequenced with immunoSEQ multiplex PCR; TCRdb's copy has only in-frame clones and lacks some. The table records 180,000 or so clones, 85% to 90% of them present only once. The sample in question was peripheral blood, obtained 28 days after the second dose of the MenACWY control vaccine. These receptors were obtained from an adult who received the MenACWY meningococcal vaccine as a control. Each CDR3 is given with its conserved first and last residue. A D gene is named only where the DNA matches it firmly. The size of a clone is reported for some rows only, either as once, few or many, or as a class for expanded clones.

>14|.|TRBV7-2|TRBD1|TRBJ1-3
TGTGCCAGCAGCCCCGACAGGGGCGGAAACACCATATATTTT
CASSPDRGGNTIYF
>16|.|TRBV14|TRBD2|TRBJ2-3
TGTGCCAGCAGCCAAGACTGGACTAGCGGGCAGGATACGCAGTATTTT
CASSQDWTSGQDTQYF
>17|.|TRBV7-3|TRBD2|TRBJ2-3
TGTGCCAGCAGCTTAGGGGGCTGGACTAGCGGAGCAGATACGCAGTATTTT
CASSLGGWTSGADTQYF
>15|.|TRBV11-1|.|TRBJ1-1
TGTGCCAGCAGCTTTGGGGTTCGTATGAACACTGAAGCTTTCTTT
CASSFGVRMNTEAFF
>17|.|TRBV7-8|.|TRBJ2-5
TGTGCCAGCAGTGTTGTAACCTCGGGTGCTCTGGGGGAGACCCAGTACTTC
CASSVVTSGALGETQYF
>15|.|TRBV30|.|TRBJ1-1
TGTGCCTGGAGTGTACTGGCGGCCATGAACACTGAAGCTTTCTTT
CAWSVLAAMNTEAFF
>14|.|TRBV7-9|.|TRBJ2-7
TGTGCCAGCAGCTTCGGCGGGACCACCTACGAGCAGTACTTC
CASSFGGTTYEQYF
>14|.|TRBV10-1|.|TRBJ1-6
TGCGCCAGCAGTGAGACAGTAGCCGGTTCACCCCTCCACTTT
CASSETVAGSPLHF
>18|once|TRBV3-1/TRBV3-2|TRBD2|TRBJ2-3
TGTGCCAGCAGCCCTTATAGCGGGAGGGCCCGTTTTACAGATACGCAGTATTTT
CASSPYSGRARFTDTQYF
>14|.|TRBV28|TRBD1|TRBJ1-4
TGTGCCAGCAGTTTACGAGACAGGGACGAAAAACTGTTTTTT
CASSLRDRDEKLFF
>12|.|TRBV6-1|.|TRBJ2-7
TGTGCCAGCAGTGACCGGACATTTCCTACGTACTTC
CASSDRTFPTYF
>14|once|TRBV6-5|TRBD1|TRBJ1-1
TGTGCCAGCGGCATGACAGGGTTGAACACTGAAGCTTTCTTT
CASGMTGLNTEAFF
>15|.|TRBV7-2|TRBD1|TRBJ1-5
TGTGCCAGCAGCGCGGACAGGGGAGGGAATCAGCCCCAGCATTTT
CASSADRGGNQPQHF
>16|.|TRBV5-8|TRBD1|TRBJ1-5
TGTGCCAGCAGCGGTCGGACAGGGAGGAGCAATCAGCCCCAGCATTTT
CASSGRTGRSNQPQHF
>16|.|TRBV18|TRBD2|TRBJ2-1
TGTGCCAGCTCACCACGTTTCCGGGAGGGCCTAAATGAGCAGTTCTTC
CASSPRFREGLNEQFF
>15|.|TRBV10-3|TRBD1|TRBJ2-7
TGTGCCATCAGTGCTTCGGACAGGGAGGACTACGAGCAGTACTTC
CAISASDREDYEQYF
>13|.|TRBV6-5|TRBD1|TRBJ2-7
TGTGCCAGCCAGGACAGGACCAAGTACGAGCAGTACTTC
CASQDRTKYEQYF
>14|.|TRBV27|.|TRBJ2-4
TGTGCCAGCAGTTCCTTAGACCGAACCAACATTCAGTACTTC
CASSSLDRTNIQYF
>13|.|TRBV7-2|TRBD2|TRBJ2-7
TGTGCCACCGCGACTAGCAGAGACTACGAGCAGTACTTC
CATATSRDYEQYF
>14|.|TRBV28|TRBD1|TRBJ2-4
TGTGCCAGCGTTCGTGGGACAGGGAAGAACATTCAGTACTTC
CASVRGTGKNIQYF
>17|.|TRBV28|TRBD2|TRBJ2-3
TGTGCCAGCAGCGCCTGGACTAGCGGGAGGAGCACAGATACGCAGTATTTT
CASSAWTSGRSTDTQYF
>14|.|TRBV6-5|.|TRBJ1-1
TGTGCCAGCAGTTCGCCAGGGGAAAACACTGAAGCTTTCTTT
CASSSPGENTEAFF